These T cell receptor beta chains were read from a single sample in a study of identical twins. Using its own MiXCR run on the 5' RACE reads, TCRdb lists one record per CDR3 protein. The table lists 500,000 to 650,000 distinct CDR3 sequences, under 8.5% of them singletons, with about 1.6% in the top ten. The same data also contributed to another study, on yellow fever vaccine responses in identical twins.

The sample taken for sequencing was PBMCs. The source of these receptors is a woman aged 18-30 years in good health. The CDR3 runs from the conserved cysteine through the conserved F or W. D genes are given only for firm matches. Only some rows state a clone size, as once, few, many or a class for expanded clones.

V gene,clone size,D gene,J gene,CDR3 protein,CDR3 DNA
TRBV20-1,NA,TRBD2,TRBJ2-2,CSATGTRNTGELFF,TGCAGTGCTACCGGGACTAGGAACACCGGGGAGCTGTTTTTT
TRBV20-1,many,TRBD1,TRBJ1-1,CSANTQGRGTEAFF,TGCAGTGCAAATACACAGGGGCGGGGGACTGAAGCTTTCTTT
TRBV12-3/TRBV12-4,few,TRBD1,TRBJ2-7,CASSPKLGTGVYEQYF,TGTGCCAGCAGTCCGAAACTGGGGACAGGGGTCTACGAGCAGTACTTC
TRBV20-1,once,TRBD1,TRBJ1-1,CSVERTGRYTEAFF,TGCAGCGTAGAGCGGACAGGAAGGTACACTGAAGCTTTCTTT
TRBV28,NA,NA,TRBJ2-2,CATLTRGARWAGELFF,TGTGCCACCTTAACTCGGGGGGCCAGGTGGGCCGGGGAGCTGTTTTTT
TRBV25-1,few,TRBD1,TRBJ1-1,CASSAGTATEAFF,TGTGCCAGCAGTGCCGGGACAGCTACTGAAGCTTTCTTT
TRBV5-1,many,NA,TRBJ2-2,CASSAPEADTGELFF,TGCGCCAGCAGCGCGCCGGAGGCTGACACCGGGGAGCTGTTTTTT
TRBV12-3/TRBV12-4,many,NA,TRBJ1-3,CASNPQRSSGNTIYF,TGTGCCAGCAACCCCCAAAGGAGCTCTGGAAACACCATATATTTT
TRBV20-1,few,TRBD1,TRBJ2-1,CSASPGQGRNEQFF,TGCAGTGCTAGTCCCGGACAGGGGAGGAATGAGCAGTTCTTC
TRBV6-5,few,TRBD2,TRBJ2-3,CASSFSGMSTDTQYF,TGTGCCAGCAGTTTTAGCGGGATGAGCACAGATACGCAGTATTTT
TRBV28,few,NA,TRBJ2-3,CASSLLGGLGTDTQYF,TGTGCCAGCAGTTTATTAGGGGGACTCGGCACAGATACGCAGTATTTT
TRBV24-1,NA,NA,TRBJ2-3,CATSGYDTDTQYF,TGTGCCACCAGTGGATACGACACAGATACGCAGTATTTT
TRBV27,many,TRBD2,TRBJ2-1,CASSPGLADNEQFF,TGTGCCAGCAGTCCGGGACTAGCGGACAATGAGCAGTTCTTC
TRBV12-5,few,TRBD2,TRBJ2-1,CASGLSWTSGGPVNNEQFF,TGTGCTAGTGGTTTGTCCTGGACTAGCGGGGGGCCCGTTAACAATGAGCAGTTCTTC
TRBV12-3/TRBV12-4,NA,NA,TRBJ2-5,CASVDGVSKTQYF,TGTGCCAGCGTGGACGGGGTGAGCAAGACCCAGTACTTC
TRBV12-3/TRBV12-4,NA,NA,TRBJ1-2,CASSLGSVGEGYTF,TGTGCCAGCAGTTTAGGGTCCGTAGGAGAGGGCTACACCTTC
TRBV4-1,few,TRBD1,TRBJ2-7,CASSQDRGQGSYEQYF,TGCGCCAGCAGCCAAGACAGGGGACAGGGATCCTACGAGCAGTACTTC
TRBV5-1,NA,TRBD2,TRBJ2-3,CASASSGGATDTQYF,TGCGCCAGCGCCTCGAGCGGGGGGGCCACAGATACGCAGTATTTT
TRBV12-3/TRBV12-4,NA,TRBD1,TRBJ1-2,CASSLIGQGDGYTF,TGTGCCAGCAGTTTGATTGGGCAGGGGGATGGCTACACCTTC
TRBV6-1,many,NA,TRBJ1-5,CASSEGPYSNQPQHF,TGTGCCAGCAGCGAAGGGCCATATAGCAATCAGCCCCAGCATTTT
TRBV4-1,few,TRBD1,TRBJ1-3,CASSQDWGQSFSGNTIYF,TGCGCCAGCAGCCAAGATTGGGGACAGTCCTTCTCTGGAAACACCATATATTTT
TRBV28,NA,NA,TRBJ2-3,CASSSQGYSTDTQYF,TGTGCCAGCAGTTCTCAGGGTTATAGCACAGATACGCAGTATTTT
TRBV12-3/TRBV12-4,few,NA,TRBJ2-1,CASSLYRGTNNEQFF,TGTGCCAGCAGTTTATACCGAGGCACCAACAATGAGCAGTTCTTC
TRBV4-1,NA,TRBD1,TRBJ1-3,CASSRDRVLGGNTIYF,TGCGCCAGCAGCCGGGACAGAGTCCTGGGTGGAAACACCATATATTTT
TRBV5-1,few,TRBD2,TRBJ2-7,CASSHPGLAGHEQYF,TGCGCCAGCAGCCACCCGGGGCTAGCGGGACATGAGCAGTACTTC
TRBV4-1,many,NA,TRBJ2-1,CASSQGPEYNEQFF,TGCGCCAGCAGCCAAGGACCAGAATACAATGAGCAGTTCTTC